The clone carrying this T cell receptor beta chain was recorded many times. Its antigen remains unknown. RNA transcripts were the source from which TCR beta CDR3 regions were amplified. An opening RT-PCR round employed HTBI primers and preceded a second-round multiplex PCR. TCRdb re-called the multiplex PCR reads with MiXCR, one entry per CDR3 protein. This table holds about 210,000 distinct CDR3 sequences, 25% to 30% found once. These data originate in a study of Graves' ophthalmopathy and Graves' hyperthyroidism. All donors with ophthalmopathy were recorded as having moderate-to-severe activity, CAS ≥3, NOSPECS ≥4 and a duration under 3 months. Ineligible for inclusion were patients with other autoimmune diseases, uncontrolled infections, pregnancy or lactation. Findings and caveats of the study: Both a roughly 65% sensitivity and an approximately 75% specificity characterized the model's predictions of ophthalmopathy progression.

The source material was peripheral blood. The clonotype originates from a man aged 45 to 65 with Graves' ophthalmopathy.

The DNA of the CDR3 is TGTGCCAGCAGTGATACTAGCGGGAAGGGGTTAGAGACCCAGTACTTC. Its translation is CASSDTSGKGLETQYF. The chain uses TRBV28 and TRBJ2-5; 10 nucleotides line up with TRBD2. CDR3 size: 16 residues. V lost 5 bases to trimming and J lost 4 bases; unmatched junction nucleotides: 10. CDR1 MDHEN and CDR2 SYDVKM come from the germline V gene.